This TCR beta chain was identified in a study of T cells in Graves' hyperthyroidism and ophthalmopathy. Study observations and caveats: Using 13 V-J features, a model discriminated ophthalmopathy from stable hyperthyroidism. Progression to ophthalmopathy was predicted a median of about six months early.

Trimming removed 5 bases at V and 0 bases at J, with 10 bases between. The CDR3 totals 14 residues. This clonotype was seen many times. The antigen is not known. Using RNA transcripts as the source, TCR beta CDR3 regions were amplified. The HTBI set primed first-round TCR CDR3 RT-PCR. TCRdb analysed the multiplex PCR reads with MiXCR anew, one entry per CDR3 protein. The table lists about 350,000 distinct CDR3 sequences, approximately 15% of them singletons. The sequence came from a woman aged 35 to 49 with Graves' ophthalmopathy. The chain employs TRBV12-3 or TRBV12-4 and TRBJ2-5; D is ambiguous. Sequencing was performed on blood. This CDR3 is CASSVHVDQETQYF. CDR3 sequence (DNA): TGTGCCAGCAGTGTCCACGTAGACCAAGAGACCCAGTACTTC.